Below, 30 T cell receptor beta chains from the same sample are listed, as sequenced in a study of vaccination and CD4 T cells after COVID-19. Their specific antigens are unknown. Cultured CD4+ T-cell DNA underwent Oncomine TCR Beta short-read sequencing. CD4+ T cells were cultured, and genomic DNA was extracted from them. Each CDR3 protein gets one entry after TCRdb re-called the PCR reads with MiXCR. The table shows fewer than 13,000 distinct CDR3 sequences, with 30% to 40% occurring only once. Treatment denoted: roughly nine-day PBMC culture with coronavirus spike peptide pools or control peptides (ViraFEST assay). Gathering of the CD4+ T cells, from the unexposed donor, took place before the COVID-19 pandemic (2011-2018). Sequencing used CD4+ T cells from blood, cultured in vitro. Every receptor here comes from a human donor in good health.

This clonotype was seen more than once but under ten times. The rearrangement joins TRBV30 to TRBJ1-2; D is ambiguous. This CDR3 comprises 12 residues. The V gene lost 2 bases and the J gene lost 1 base, with 5 bases spanning the gap. In germline, CDR1 is GTSNPN, CDR2 SVGIG (reference sequence). The CDR3 reads CAWSLVNYGYTF. The DNA for the CDR3 is TGTGCCTGGAGTTTAGTTAACTATGGCTACACCTTC.

This clonotype was seen a few times. The V gene is TRBV7-2, the J gene TRBJ2-1; D remains ambiguous. V was pared by 6 bases and J by 5 bases, with 14 bases between. The germline V gene encodes CDR1 SGHTA and CDR2 FQGNSA. The CDR3 spans 14 residues. This CDR3 is CASRPTFSDNEQFF. The CDR3 bases are TGTGCCAGCAGACCCACTTTTTCGGACAATGAGCAGTTCTTC.

Only one count was recorded for this clonotype. The chain recombines TRBV6-2 or TRBV6-3 with TRBJ2-6; TRBD1 might be the D (8 bases). From germline, CDR1 is MNHEY and CDR2 SVGEGT. Trimming stripped 6 bases from V and 0 bases from J, with 21 bases between. CDR3 size: 19 residues. The CDR3 nucleotides are TGTGCCAGCAGCCTCTCGGGGGGACAGGCGCGCTCTGGGGCCAACGTCCTGACTTTC. Translation gives CASSLSGGQARSGANVLTF.

This clonotype was seen just once. CDR3 amino acids: CASSYPGQGTSNEQFF. In DNA, the CDR3 is TGTGCCAGCAGCTACCCGGGACAGGGAACCTCCAATGAGCAGTTCTTC. This chain connects TRBV5-4 to TRBJ2-1, with TRBD1 identical over 9 bases. Unmatched junction bases numbered 10, after V lost 3 bases and J lost 6 bases. Germline V CDR1 and CDR2: SGHNT, YYREEE (reference sequence). This CDR3 has 16 residues. The full variable domain, with the rest looked up from reference TRBV5-4 and TRBJ2-1, is ETGVTQSPTHLIKTRGQQVTLRCSSQSGHNTVSWYQQALGQGPQFIFQYYREEENGRGNFPPRFSGLQFPNYSSELNVNALELDDSALYLCASSYPGQGTSNEQFFGPGTRLTVL.

This chain joins TRBV24-1 and TRBJ2-6; D is ambiguous. In germline, CDR1 is KGHDR, CDR2 SFDVKD. This CDR3 comprises 14 residues. V gave up 7 bases and J gave up 1 base, with 7 bases separating them. CDR3 region: CATSTSSGANVLTF. CDR3 sequence (DNA): TGTGCCACCAGCACCTCATCTGGGGCCAACGTCCTGACTTTC.

The V gene is TRBV7-2, the J gene TRBJ2-7; the D is unclear. V lost 5 bases and J lost 4, with 6 bases in between. Germline assignment: CDR1 SGHTA and CDR2 FQGNSA. The CDR3 loop spans 11 amino acids. The CDR3 loop is CASSAKYEQYF. CDR3 DNA sequence: TGTGCCAGCAGCGCCAAATACGAGCAGTACTTC.

V usage is TRBV12-3 or TRBV12-4 and J usage is TRBJ2-7, with 11 bases fitting TRBD2. V dropped 6 bases and J dropped 0; count of bases not matched to a gene: 1. The CDR3 totals 14 residues. In DNA, the CDR3 is TGTGCCAGCAGGGGACTAGCGGACTCCTACGAGCAGTACTTC. Amino acid sequence: CASRGLADSYEQYF.

This chain links TRBV4-3 with TRBJ1-2; D is perhaps TRBD1 (6 bases). The germline V and J ends were trimmed by 4 bases and 2 bases, with 11 bases remaining between them. The germline gives CDR1 LGHNA, CDR2 YSLEER. CDR3 length: 14 residues. CDR3 bases: TGCGCCAGCAGCCGTGTCGGGACAAACTATGGCTACACCTTC. It translates to CASSRVGTNYGYTF.

This chain links TRBV7-3 with TRBJ2-7, with 7 bases lining up with TRBD1. V was clipped by 5 bases and J by 3 bases; unmatched bases: 7. CDR3 length: 14 residues. The germline CDR1 and CDR2 sequences are SGHTA and FQGTGA. CDR3: CASSPRDRRYEQYF. In DNA, the CDR3 is TGTGCCAGCAGCCCCCGGGACAGACGCTACGAGCAGTACTTC.

This clonotype was detected only once. V is TRBV5-6 and J is TRBJ2-5; D possibly matches TRBD1 or TRBD2 (5 bases each). This CDR3 contains 14 residues. Trimming cost V 4 bases and J 1 base, with 11 bases left between them. Germline lookup yields CDR1 SGHDT and CDR2 YYEEEE. The CDR3, as DNA: TGTGCCAGCAGCGGGGGAAGTCTCCAAGAGACCCAGTACTTC. Residues: CASSGGSLQETQYF. The entire variable domain, with the rest obtained from reference TRBV5-6 and TRBJ2-5, is as follows: DAGVTQSPTHLIKTRGQQVTLRCSPKSGHDTVSWYQQALGQGPQFIFQYYEEEERQRGNFPDRFSGHQFPNYSSELNVNALLLGDSALYLCASSGGSLQETQYFGPGTRLLVL.

J is TRBJ2-7 and V is TRBV5-1, with D possibly TRBD2 on 5 matching bases. Trimming left V 4 bases short and J 0 bases short, with 14 bases between. Germline CDR1 and CDR2: SGHRS and YFSETQ. CDR3 size: 15 residues. The CDR3 region has the DNA TGCGCCAGCAGCCCGGACGGGAAGAGCTCCTACGAGCAGTACTTC. The encoded protein is CASSPDGKSSYEQYF.

CDR3 sequence reads: CASSETGSGDTQYF. The CDR3 DNA follows: TGTGCCAGCAGCGAGACAGGGTCGGGAGATACGCAGTATTTT. The V call is TRBV7-2, the J call TRBJ2-3, with 7 nucleotides matching TRBD1. The J segment lost 5 bases and the V segment lost 5 bases, leaving 7 bases of the junction unmatched. The CDR3 spans 14 residues. The V gene's germline CDR1 is SGHTA and CDR2 FQGNSA.

The rearrangement joins TRBV7-2 to TRBJ2-5; 11 bases are shared with TRBD2. This CDR3 region has 16 residues. Germline CDR1 SGHTA, CDR2 FQGNSA. The J segment lost 5 bases and the V segment lost 4 bases, leaving 9 bases of the junction unmatched. The CDR3 is CASSSGTSGGGETQYF. CDR3 nucleotide sequence: TGTGCCAGCAGCTCTGGCACTAGCGGGGGTGGGGAGACCCAGTACTTC.

This sequence joins TRBV7-6 and TRBJ1-3; D is unresolved. Looked up from germline, CDR1 is SGHVS and CDR2 is FNYEAQ. The CDR3 sequence is 17 residues long. V lost 2 bases and J 2 bases, leaving 16 bases between the germline ends. The CDR3 sequence: CASSLMAETRTGNTIYF. The CDR3, as DNA: TGTGCCAGCAGCTTAATGGCGGAGACTAGAACTGGAAACACCATATATTTT.

This clonotype was seen only a few times. The rearrangement joins TRBV19 to TRBJ1-1; D is undetermined. Germline V gene lookup returns CDR1 LNHDA and CDR2 SQIVND (reference sequence). CDR3 length: 14 residues. V lost 1 base and J lost 1, with 7 bases in between. CDR3 amino acids: CASSIAGENTEAFF. For the CDR3, the DNA is TGTGCCAGTAGTATAGCTGGCGAGAACACTGAAGCTTTCTTT.

The genes are TRBV20-1 and TRBJ2-7; unclear D gene. Deletions cut 6 bases from V and 2 bases from J, with 20 bases between. Germline V gene data show CDR1 as DFQATT and CDR2 as SNEGSKA (reference sequence). The CDR3 sequence is 15 residues long. CDR3 residues: CSAYPYHKGTYEQYF. Here the CDR3 DNA reads TGCAGTGCCTACCCCTACCATAAGGGCACCTACGAGCAGTACTTC.

The genes are TRBV6-1 and TRBJ2-3; D is undetermined. The CDR3 contains 13 residues. V was pared by 8 bases and J by 6 bases, with 15 bases between. Per the germline V gene, CDR1 is MNHNS and CDR2 is SASEGT. The DNA for the CDR3 is TGTGCCAGCGCGAGTCCGGGTGCGGATACGCAGTATTTT. As protein: CASASPGADTQYF.

By proportion, this clonotype is medium-sized. V and J are TRBV7-2 and TRBJ1-2; no clear D. The ends were cut back, 4 bases at V and 5 bases at J, with 8 bases in the middle. The CDR3 contains 12 residues. CDR1 is SGHTA, CDR2 FQGNSA, per germline. CDR3 in DNA: TGTGCCAGCAGCTCTGGAACTTATGGCTACACCTTC. Its protein is CASSSGTYGYTF.

This clonotype was counted only a few times. The chain couples TRBV21-1 to TRBJ1-5; the table gives TRBD1 as D, unverified against the DNA. TRBV21-1 is labeled a pseudogene. The CDR3 sequence is 23 residues long. The CDR3 DNA follows: TGTGCCAGCAGCAAACCTGTATTGCCGGGACAGGGGGCCCATAAATGGCGCAATCAGCCCCAGCATTTT. Protein: CASSKPVLPGQGAHKWRNQPQHF.

V usage is TRBV28 and J usage is TRBJ2-3, with no clear D. V dropped 7 bases and J dropped 0 bases, with 8 bases sitting between them. CDR1 and CDR2 (germline): MDHEN, SYDVKM. This CDR3 has 13 residues. CDR3 DNA: TGTGCCAGCATGTCAGGTAGCACAGATACGCAGTATTTT. It is translated as CASMSGSTDTQYF.

The genes are TRBV28 and TRBJ2-5; D not certain. The germline CDR1 and CDR2 sequences are MDHEN and SYDVKM. The CDR3 is 13 residues long. V was trimmed by 7 bases and J by 3 bases, leaving 12 bases between them. The CDR3 spells CASTLGGEETQYF. The CDR3 DNA follows: TGTGCCAGCACCCTGGGCGGAGAAGAGACCCAGTACTTC.

This clonotype was recorded a few times. This rearrangement joins TRBV6-1 to TRBJ2-3; 7 bases map to TRBD2. The V and J ends lost 4 bases and 0 bases, in that order; junction bases with no gene match: 4. The CDR3 is 15 residues long. Germline V CDR1 and CDR2: MNHNS, SASEGT. The CDR3 coding sequence is TGTGCCAGCAGTGGTAGCGGGTCTAGCACAGATACGCAGTATTTT. Its protein is CASSGSGSSTDTQYF.

Only a few counts were recorded for this clonotype. This chain connects TRBV20-1 to TRBJ2-1, with 8 nucleotides matching TRBD2. CDR1 and CDR2 (germline): DFQATT, SNEGSKA (reference sequence). V dropped 0 bases and J dropped 8; count of bases not matched to a gene: 9. The CDR3 is 15 residues long. The CDR3 nucleotides read TGCAGTGCTAGAGATTCTAGCGGGCCAGGGGATGAGCAGTTCTTC. Translated: CSARDSSGPGDEQFF.

Only a few counts were recorded for this clonotype. The chain uses TRBV7-2 and TRBJ2-1, with 12 bases lining up with TRBD2. Germline V gives CDR1 SGHTA, CDR2 FQGNSA. V trimming: 3 bases; J trimming: 0 bases; junction bases outside the gene matches: 9. The CDR3 length is 19 residues. The CDR3 spells CASSLTSGSFKGSYNEQFF. The CDR3 bases are TGTGCCAGCAGCTTGACTAGCGGGAGTTTCAAGGGCTCCTACAATGAGCAGTTCTTC.

The chain couples TRBV20-1 to TRBJ2-1; TRBD1 matches 7 bases. V was clipped by 4 bases and J by 4 bases; unmatched bases: 7. Germline CDR1 DFQATT, CDR2 SNEGSKA (reference sequence). The CDR3 runs 14 residues. The CDR3 loop reads CSAISRTGYNEQFF. CDR3 bases: TGCAGTGCTATCTCCCGGACAGGTTACAATGAGCAGTTCTTC.

This clonotype has a handful of counts. The chain joins TRBV10-2 to TRBJ1-1, with D possibly matching TRBD1 (5 bases). There are 13 residues in the CDR3. Germline CDR1 and CDR2: WSHSY and SAAADI. Trimming removed 2 bases from V and 11 bases from J, with 15 bases in between. The CDR3 sequence: CASSEDSREGAFF. In DNA form, the CDR3 reads TGCGCCAGCAGTGAGGACAGTCGCGAAGGGGCTTTCTTT.

This chain connects TRBV28 to TRBJ2-7; D is undetermined. The germline V gene encodes CDR1 MDHEN and CDR2 SYDVKM. The CDR3 consists of 11 residues. The V end was cut by 3 bases, the J end by 5 bases, with 5 bases between. The CDR3 bases are TGTGCCAGCAGTTTTCTCCACGAGCAGTACTTC. It yields the protein CASSFLHEQYF.

The chain combines TRBV30 with TRBJ2-7, with 7 bases aligning to TRBD2. V shed 5 bases, J shed 11 bases, and the junction held 6 bases outside the gene matches. The V gene's germline CDR1 is GTSNPN and CDR2 SVGIG (reference sequence). The CDR3 runs 10 residues. CDR3 protein: CAWGEGREYF. The CDR3 DNA is TGTGCCTGGGGGGAGGGGAGGGAGTACTTC.

The chain uses TRBV6-2 or TRBV6-3 and TRBJ2-1, with 9 bases aligning to TRBD2. The trim removed 7 bases at V and 8 bases at J, leaving 15 bases unmatched. Germline V gene lookup returns CDR1 MNHEY and CDR2 SVGEGT. The CDR3 has 16 amino acids. CDR3: CASNRLAVTLWDEQFF. As DNA, the CDR3 is TGTGCCAGCAACAGACTAGCGGTAACCCTTTGGGATGAGCAGTTCTTC.

The rearrangement links TRBV4-3 to TRBJ2-7; D perhaps matches TRBD1 (6 bases). Per germline, CDR1 LGHNA and CDR2 YSLEER. Trimming took off 2 bases at V and 2 bases at J, with 13 bases between the two ends. The CDR3 is 15 residues long. The CDR3 DNA sequence: TGCGCCAGCAGCCAAAGCCCAGGGGATACCTACGAGCAGTACTTC. Its protein is CASSQSPGDTYEQYF.